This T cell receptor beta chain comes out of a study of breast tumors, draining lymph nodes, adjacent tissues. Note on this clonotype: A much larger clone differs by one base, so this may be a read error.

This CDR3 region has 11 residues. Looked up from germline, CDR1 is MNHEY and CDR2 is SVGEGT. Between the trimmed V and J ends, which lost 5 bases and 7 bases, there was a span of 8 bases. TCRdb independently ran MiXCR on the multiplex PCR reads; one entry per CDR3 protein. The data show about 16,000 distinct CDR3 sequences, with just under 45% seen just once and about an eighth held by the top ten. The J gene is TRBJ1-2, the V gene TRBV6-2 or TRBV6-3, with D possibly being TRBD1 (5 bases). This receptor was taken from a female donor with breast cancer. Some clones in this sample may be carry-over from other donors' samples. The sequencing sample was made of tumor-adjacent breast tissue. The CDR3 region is CASSRRGGYTF. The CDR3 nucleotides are TGTGCCAGCAGTCGGAGGGGTGGCTACACCTTC.